Listed below are T cell receptor beta chains from one sample, sequenced in a study of T cells after yellow fever vaccination. TCRdb analysed the 5' RACE reads with MiXCR anew, one entry per CDR3 protein. This table has 450,000 to 550,000 distinct CDR3 sequences, roughly 19% appearing once. Sequenced here: PBMCs, sampled 15 days after the yellow fever booster vaccination. These receptors were taken from a young man who received the YFV17D yellow fever vaccine. CDR3s include the opening cysteine and the closing phenylalanine or tryptophan. Each record gives: V gene, D gene, clone size, J gene, CDR3 protein, CDR3 DNA. The D gene is left open where the match is weak. Clone size appears in some rows only: once, few, many, or a class for an expanded clone.

V gene: TRBV12-3/TRBV12-4; D gene: TRBD1; clone size: few; J gene: TRBJ1-5; CDR3 protein: CASRPTSPGQANQPQHF; CDR3 DNA: TGTGCCAGCAGACCCACCTCACCGGGACAGGCTAATCAGCCCCAGCATTTT
V gene: TRBV6-2/TRBV6-3; D gene: TRBD1; clone size: .; J gene: TRBJ2-7; CDR3 protein: CASSNTRDREYF; CDR3 DNA: TGTGCCAGCAGTAACACCCGGGACAGGGAGTACTTC
V gene: TRBV27; D gene: TRBD2; clone size: .; J gene: TRBJ2-5; CDR3 protein: CASSRLAAGETQYF; CDR3 DNA: TGTGCCAGCAGCCGACTAGCGGCCGGGGAGACCCAGTACTTC
V gene: TRBV20-1; D gene: TRBD2; clone size: few; J gene: TRBJ2-1; CDR3 protein: CSAESGRSNEQFF; CDR3 DNA: TGCAGTGCTGAGAGCGGGAGGAGCAATGAGCAGTTCTTC
V gene: TRBV20-1; D gene: .; clone size: .; J gene: TRBJ2-2; CDR3 protein: CSASPPDSSTGELFF; CDR3 DNA: TGCAGTGCTAGCCCGCCGGACAGCTCCACCGGGGAGCTGTTTTTT
V gene: TRBV7-8; D gene: TRBD1; clone size: few; J gene: TRBJ1-2; CDR3 protein: CASRPDRGNGYTF; CDR3 DNA: TGTGCCAGCAGACCTGACAGGGGAAATGGCTACACCTTC
V gene: TRBV20-1; D gene: .; clone size: few; J gene: TRBJ2-3; CDR3 protein: CSAIRSGTQYF; CDR3 DNA: TGCAGTGCTATCCGGAGCGGTACGCAGTATTTT
V gene: TRBV5-1; D gene: .; clone size: once; J gene: TRBJ2-2; CDR3 protein: CASSLGQGPVTGELFF; CDR3 DNA: TGCGCCAGCAGCTTGGGGCAGGGACCGGTCACCGGGGAGCTGTTTTTT
V gene: TRBV3-1; D gene: .; clone size: .; J gene: TRBJ2-2; CDR3 protein: CASSRTGLYTGELFF; CDR3 DNA: TGTGCCAGCAGCCGAACGGGCCTTTACACCGGGGAGCTGTTTTTT
V gene: TRBV29-1; D gene: .; clone size: few; J gene: TRBJ2-7; CDR3 protein: CSVEGVAYEQYF; CDR3 DNA: TGCAGCGTTGAAGGGGTTGCCTACGAGCAGTACTTC
V gene: TRBV12-3/TRBV12-4; D gene: .; clone size: .; J gene: TRBJ2-3; CDR3 protein: CASILGLSLGADTQYF; CDR3 DNA: TGTGCCAGCATCCTTGGACTATCTTTGGGGGCAGATACGCAGTATTTT
V gene: TRBV20-1; D gene: .; clone size: few; J gene: TRBJ2-5; CDR3 protein: CSADRQRETQYF; CDR3 DNA: TGCAGTGCTGACAGGCAGCGAGAGACCCAGTACTTC
V gene: TRBV2; D gene: .; clone size: .; J gene: TRBJ2-7; CDR3 protein: CASSEAGFAEQYF; CDR3 DNA: TGTGCCAGCAGTGAAGCGGGGTTCGCCGAGCAGTACTTC
V gene: TRBV5-4; D gene: .; clone size: few; J gene: TRBJ2-7; CDR3 protein: CASSLVIRSDEQYF; CDR3 DNA: TGTGCCAGCAGCTTGGTTATTAGGTCTGACGAGCAGTACTTC
V gene: TRBV20-1; D gene: .; clone size: .; J gene: TRBJ2-5; CDR3 protein: CSASTGEETQYF; CDR3 DNA: TGCAGTGCTTCTACTGGAGAGGAGACCCAGTACTTC
V gene: TRBV12-3/TRBV12-4; D gene: .; clone size: few; J gene: TRBJ2-3; CDR3 protein: CASLVVGADTQYF; CDR3 DNA: TGTGCCAGCCTTGTGGTAGGGGCGGATACGCAGTATTTT
V gene: TRBV7-9; D gene: TRBD1; clone size: few; J gene: TRBJ2-1; CDR3 protein: CASTRGTGLYNEQFF; CDR3 DNA: TGTGCCAGCACTCGAGGGACAGGGCTTTACAATGAGCAGTTCTTC
V gene: TRBV25-1; D gene: .; clone size: .; J gene: TRBJ2-7; CDR3 protein: CASDRGDRYEQYF; CDR3 DNA: TGTGCCAGCGATAGGGGGGACCGCTACGAGCAGTACTTC
V gene: TRBV29-1; D gene: .; clone size: .; J gene: TRBJ2-3; CDR3 protein: CSAGEGGGTQYF; CDR3 DNA: TGCAGCGCCGGGGAGGGAGGGGGTACGCAGTATTTT
V gene: TRBV20-1; D gene: .; clone size: few; J gene: TRBJ2-7; CDR3 protein: CSASAPDRGRAYEQYF; CDR3 DNA: TGCAGTGCTTCAGCCCCCGACAGAGGACGCGCCTACGAGCAGTACTTC
V gene: TRBV5-1; D gene: TRBD1; clone size: .; J gene: TRBJ2-1; CDR3 protein: CASSLDSRTGRYEQFF; CDR3 DNA: TGCGCCAGCAGCTTGGATTCGCGGACAGGGAGGTATGAGCAGTTCTTC
V gene: TRBV21-1; D gene: .; clone size: few; J gene: TRBJ1-2; CDR3 protein: CASSKLHRQTSYTF; CDR3 DNA: TGTGCCAGCAGCAAATTACACAGGCAGACGAGCTACACCTTC
V gene: TRBV30; D gene: .; clone size: .; J gene: TRBJ2-1; CDR3 protein: CAWSVGGSYNEQFF; CDR3 DNA: TGTGCCTGGAGTGTAGGGGGTTCCTACAATGAGCAGTTCTTC
V gene: TRBV10-1; D gene: .; clone size: many; J gene: TRBJ2-7; CDR3 protein: CASSEGGPDYEQYF; CDR3 DNA: TGCGCCAGCAGTGAAGGAGGGCCCGACTACGAGCAGTACTTC
V gene: TRBV12-3/TRBV12-4; D gene: .; clone size: .; J gene: TRBJ2-7; CDR3 protein: CASSLSTEQYF; CDR3 DNA: TGTGCCAGCAGTTTAAGCACCGAGCAGTACTTC
V gene: TRBV11-2; D gene: TRBD1; clone size: .; J gene: TRBJ2-5; CDR3 protein: CASSLYNYGTGGKEYQETQYF; CDR3 DNA: TGTGCCAGCAGCTTATATAACTACGGGACAGGGGGCAAGGAGTACCAAGAGACCCAGTACTTC
V gene: TRBV29-1; D gene: .; clone size: few; J gene: TRBJ2-1; CDR3 protein: CSVRQGDYNEQFF; CDR3 DNA: TGCAGCGTTCGGCAGGGCGACTACAATGAGCAGTTCTTC
V gene: TRBV11-1; D gene: .; clone size: .; J gene: TRBJ2-5; CDR3 protein: CASSLPGTKKTQYF; CDR3 DNA: TGTGCCAGCAGCTTACCCGGGACAAAAAAGACCCAGTACTTC
V gene: TRBV6-2/TRBV6-3; D gene: TRBD2; clone size: .; J gene: TRBJ2-7; CDR3 protein: CASSYVAGVSYEQYF; CDR3 DNA: TGTGCCAGCAGTTACGTAGCGGGAGTTTCCTACGAGCAGTACTTC
V gene: TRBV5-1; D gene: .; clone size: once; J gene: TRBJ2-1; CDR3 protein: CASSLRASRMDEHFF; CDR3 DNA: TGCGCCAGCAGCTTGCGGGCTAGTAGGATGGATGAGCATTTCTTC
V gene: TRBV7-2; D gene: TRBD1; clone size: .; J gene: TRBJ1-1; CDR3 protein: CASSSQGAGSGRAFF; CDR3 DNA: TGTGCCAGCAGCTCACAGGGGGCAGGCTCTGGGAGAGCTTTCTTT
V gene: TRBV6-6; D gene: .; clone size: .; J gene: TRBJ2-7; CDR3 protein: CASGSGVSYEQYF; CDR3 DNA: TGTGCCAGCGGGTCGGGGGTAAGCTACGAGCAGTACTTC
V gene: TRBV15; D gene: .; clone size: few; J gene: TRBJ2-5; CDR3 protein: CATSRPGWGETQYF; CDR3 DNA: TGTGCCACCAGCAGACCAGGGTGGGGAGAGACCCAGTACTTC
V gene: TRBV5-1; D gene: .; clone size: .; J gene: TRBJ2-1; CDR3 protein: CASSPGLPSAEQFF; CDR3 DNA: TGCGCCAGCAGCCCGGGACTCCCATCAGCCGAGCAGTTCTTC
V gene: TRBV12-3/TRBV12-4; D gene: .; clone size: once; J gene: TRBJ2-5; CDR3 protein: CASSLYVDHQETQYF; CDR3 DNA: TGTGCCAGCAGTTTATACGTGGACCACCAAGAGACCCAGTACTTC
V gene: TRBV29-1; D gene: .; clone size: .; J gene: TRBJ2-7; CDR3 protein: CSALTGYEQYF; CDR3 DNA: TGCAGCGCTCTGACAGGATACGAGCAGTACTTC
V gene: TRBV5-1; D gene: .; clone size: .; J gene: TRBJ2-4; CDR3 protein: CASSFTLEHIQYF; CDR3 DNA: TGCGCCAGCAGTTTCACCCTGGAGCACATTCAGTACTTC
V gene: TRBV12-3/TRBV12-4; D gene: TRBD2; clone size: few; J gene: TRBJ2-7; CDR3 protein: CASRGLAGYEQYF; CDR3 DNA: TGTGCCAGCAGGGGACTAGCGGGATACGAGCAGTACTTC
V gene: TRBV10-2; D gene: .; clone size: .; J gene: TRBJ2-2; CDR3 protein: CASLGPPLGTGELFF; CDR3 DNA: TGCGCCAGCCTAGGACCCCCCCTCGGCACCGGGGAGCTGTTTTTT
V gene: TRBV3-1; D gene: .; clone size: .; J gene: TRBJ1-1; CDR3 protein: CASSQAGRMNTEAFF; CDR3 DNA: TGTGCCAGCAGCCAAGCCGGAAGAATGAACACTGAAGCTTTCTTT
V gene: TRBV12-3/TRBV12-4; D gene: .; clone size: few; J gene: TRBJ2-5; CDR3 protein: CASSPPWGGIQTQYF; CDR3 DNA: TGTGCCAGCAGCCCACCGTGGGGCGGGATTCAGACCCAGTACTTC
V gene: TRBV20-1; D gene: .; clone size: .; J gene: TRBJ2-5; CDR3 protein: CSARSIRASQETQYF; CDR3 DNA: TGCAGTGCCAGGTCTATCCGTGCCTCACAGGAGACCCAGTACTTC
V gene: TRBV6-1; D gene: TRBD2; clone size: few; J gene: TRBJ2-1; CDR3 protein: CASSPGLGVYNEQFF; CDR3 DNA: TGTGCCAGCAGCCCGGGACTAGGGGTCTACAATGAGCAGTTCTTC
V gene: TRBV15; D gene: .; clone size: few; J gene: TRBJ2-7; CDR3 protein: CATSREGGQRKYEQYF; CDR3 DNA: TGTGCCACCAGCAGAGAGGGTGGACAGAGAAAGTACGAGCAGTACTTC
V gene: TRBV6-1; D gene: .; clone size: few; J gene: TRBJ2-7; CDR3 protein: CASSEGTHYEQYF; CDR3 DNA: TGTGCCAGCTCGGAGGGCACTCACTACGAGCAGTACTTC
V gene: TRBV20-1; D gene: .; clone size: .; J gene: TRBJ2-3; CDR3 protein: CSASRPPVDTQYF; CDR3 DNA: TGCAGTGCTAGTCGACCTCCTGTAGATACGCAGTATTTT
V gene: TRBV3-1; D gene: .; clone size: .; J gene: TRBJ1-1; CDR3 protein: CASSQDLSAGDEDTEAFF; CDR3 DNA: TGTGCCAGCAGCCAAGATCTTTCAGCCGGGGATGAGGATACTGAAGCTTTCTTT
V gene: TRBV25-1; D gene: TRBD1; clone size: .; J gene: TRBJ2-4; CDR3 protein: CASSDSGGQGIQYF; CDR3 DNA: TGTGCCAGCAGTGATTCCGGGGGACAGGGCATTCAGTACTTC
V gene: TRBV5-1; D gene: .; clone size: few; J gene: TRBJ1-3; CDR3 protein: CASSLRHADSGNTIYF; CDR3 DNA: TGCGCCAGCAGCTTGAGGCATGCGGACTCTGGAAACACCATATATTTT
V gene: TRBV27; D gene: TRBD1; clone size: .; J gene: TRBJ2-5; CDR3 protein: CASSLGQGPLKETQYF; CDR3 DNA: TGTGCCAGCAGTTTAGGACAGGGGCCCTTGAAAGAGACCCAGTACTTC
V gene: TRBV7-2; D gene: TRBD2; clone size: few; J gene: TRBJ2-1; CDR3 protein: CASSLSFAGVGNEQFF; CDR3 DNA: TGTGCCAGCAGCTTGTCCTTTGCGGGAGTAGGGAATGAGCAGTTCTTC
V gene: TRBV4-3; D gene: .; clone size: .; J gene: TRBJ1-4; CDR3 protein: CASSQDTARLEKLFF; CDR3 DNA: TGCGCCAGCAGCCAAGATACAGCCAGACTAGAAAAACTGTTTTTT
V gene: TRBV18; D gene: .; clone size: .; J gene: TRBJ2-1; CDR3 protein: CASSPQGLSSYNEQFF; CDR3 DNA: TGTGCCAGCTCACCACAGGGCCTAAGCTCCTACAATGAGCAGTTCTTC
V gene: TRBV27; D gene: .; clone size: .; J gene: TRBJ2-2; CDR3 protein: CASRAGMLNTGELFF; CDR3 DNA: TGTGCCAGCAGGGCAGGGATGTTGAACACCGGGGAGCTGTTTTTT
V gene: TRBV9; D gene: .; clone size: .; J gene: TRBJ2-7; CDR3 protein: CASSPTGRPSSYEQHF; CDR3 DNA: TGTGCCAGCAGCCCAACGGGCAGGCCAAGCTCCTACGAGCAGCACTTC